This T cell receptor (beta chain) was recorded in a study of response to subunit inactivated influenza vaccine. TCRdb analysed the RT-PCR reads with MiXCR anew, one entry per CDR3 protein. Among approximately 570,000 distinct CDR3 sequences listed, roughly 8.2% were seen once. This clonotype appeared many times. Antigen specificity is unknown. The CDR3 is 14 amino acids. Germline values: CDR1 SNHLY, CDR2 FYNNEI. The V and J ends lost 10 bases and 3 bases respectively, with 15 bases between them. Points from the study as a whole: T cells newly recruited by each seasonal influenza vaccination are few, the authors suggested.

The gene calls are TRBV2 and TRBJ1-4, with D unclear. The origin of this receptor is a man between 50 and 75 years old who received an inactivated influenza vaccine. Source: PBMCs from blood, taken 23 to 25 months after vaccination. CDR3 sequence: CAIRAQEPNEKLFF. CDR3 in DNA: TGTGCCATACGGGCCCAAGAGCCTAATGAAAAACTGTTTTTT.